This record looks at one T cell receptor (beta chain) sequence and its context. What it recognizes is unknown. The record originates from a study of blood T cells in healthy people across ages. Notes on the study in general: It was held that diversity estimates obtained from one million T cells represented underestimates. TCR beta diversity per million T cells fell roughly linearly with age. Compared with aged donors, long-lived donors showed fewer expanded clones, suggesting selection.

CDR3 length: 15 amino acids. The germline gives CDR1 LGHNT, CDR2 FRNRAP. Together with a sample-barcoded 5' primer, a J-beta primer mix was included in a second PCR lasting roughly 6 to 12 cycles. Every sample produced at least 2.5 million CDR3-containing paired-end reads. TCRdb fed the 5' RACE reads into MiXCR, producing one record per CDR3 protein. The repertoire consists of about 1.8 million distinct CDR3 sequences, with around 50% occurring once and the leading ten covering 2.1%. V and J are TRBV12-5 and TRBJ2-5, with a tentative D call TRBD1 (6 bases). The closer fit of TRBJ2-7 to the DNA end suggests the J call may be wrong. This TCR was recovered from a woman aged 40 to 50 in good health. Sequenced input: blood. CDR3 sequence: CASGLVKQGIDEQYF. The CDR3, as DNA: TGTGCTAGTGGTTTGGTAAAACAGGGTATAGACGAGCAGTACTTC.